This TCR beta chain was recorded in a study of blood T cells in healthy people across ages. The germline V gene encodes CDR1 SGHRS and CDR2 YFSETQ. The length of the CDR3 is 14 residues. V was clipped by 3 bases and J by 8 bases, with 15 bases between them. With a J-beta primer mix and a sample-barcoded 5' primer, a second PCR ran roughly 6 to 11 cycles. One entry per CDR3 protein results from TCRdb running MiXCR on the 5' RACE reads. The sample has hundreds of thousands of distinct CDR3 sequences; around 36% are singletons. The V gene is TRBV5-1, the J gene TRBJ2-1; D may be TRBD1 or TRBD2 (7 bases each). Specimen: blood. This TCR came from a man younger than 35 in good health. CDR3 in DNA: TGCGCCAGCAGCTCAGGGGGGGCCGGGGATGAGCAGTTCTTC. Its translation is CASSSGGAGDEQFF.